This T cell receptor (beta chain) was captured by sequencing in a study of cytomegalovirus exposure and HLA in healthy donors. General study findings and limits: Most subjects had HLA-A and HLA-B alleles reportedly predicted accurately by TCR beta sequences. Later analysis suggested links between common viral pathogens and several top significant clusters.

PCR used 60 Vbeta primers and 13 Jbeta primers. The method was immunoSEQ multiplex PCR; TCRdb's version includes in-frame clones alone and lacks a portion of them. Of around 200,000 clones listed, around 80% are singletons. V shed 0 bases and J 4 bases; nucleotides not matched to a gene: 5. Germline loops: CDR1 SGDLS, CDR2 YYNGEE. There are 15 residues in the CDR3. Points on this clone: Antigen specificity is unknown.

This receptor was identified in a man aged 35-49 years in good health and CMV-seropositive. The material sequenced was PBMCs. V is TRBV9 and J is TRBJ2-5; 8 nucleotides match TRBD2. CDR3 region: CASSVALAGTETQYF. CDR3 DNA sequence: TGTGCCAGCAGCGTAGCTTTAGCGGGGACAGAGACCCAGTACTTC.